The present T cell receptor (beta chain) was sequenced within a study of PD-L1 blockade in urothelial cancer. Time point: peripheral blood 6 weeks after treatment start. There were between 1 and 8 samples from each patient, taken pretreatment and on-treatment. CDR3 length: 12 amino acids. In germline, CDR1 is SNHLY, CDR2 FYNNEI. Deletions cut 7 bases from V and 1 base from J, with 7 bases between. Synthetic analogs of TCR templates were spiked into every PCR. Assay used: immunoSEQ multiplex PCR; TCRdb lists only in-frame clones, some missing. The repertoire includes 40,000 to 45,000 clones, 83% of them detected once, and approximately 16% sits in the top ten.

Sample: PBMCs, taken around atezolizumab (anti-PD-L1) treatment. This sequence was found in a man in his sixties with urothelial cancer. The V and J genes are TRBV2 and TRBJ2-5, with unresolved D. CDR3 sequence reads: CASTGFQETQYF. The CDR3 DNA sequence: TGTGCCAGCACGGGTTTCCAAGAGACCCAGTACTTC.